The rows below give T cell receptor beta chains drawn from one sample of a study of blood T cells in healthy people across ages. MiXCR, run by TCRdb on the 5' RACE reads, gives a single entry per CDR3 protein. The table has approximately 850,000 distinct CDR3 sequences, 58% seen once. Sequenced sample: blood. These TCRs come from a man aged 25 to 40 in good health. Both conserved end residues are part of each CDR3. Each record gives: CDR3 protein, J gene, V gene.

CDR3: CASRAAGQFYGYTF; J: TRBJ1-2; V: TRBV6-1
CDR3: CSVDTGGEQYF; J: .; V: TRBV29-1
CDR3: CASSYSGRGNSGANVLTF; J: TRBJ2-6; V: TRBV6-5
CDR3: CASSPDRLYEKLFF; J: TRBJ1-4; V: TRBV6-5
CDR3: CAISSGDQETQYF; J: TRBJ2-5; V: TRBV10-3
CDR3: CASSSQAGLSTDTQYF; J: TRBJ2-3; V: TRBV4-3
CDR3: CASSPKDSDLYGYTF; J: TRBJ1-2; V: TRBV11-2
CDR3: CASSVGARGYTF; J: TRBJ1-2; V: TRBV9
CDR3: CASSAPTGTSGDYEQYF; J: TRBJ2-7; V: TRBV5-6
CDR3: CAIRADQETQYF; J: TRBJ2-5; V: TRBV10-3
CDR3: CASSGLGAHAKQYF; J: TRBJ2-7; V: TRBV4-3
CDR3: CASSFAREGADEKLFF; J: TRBJ1-4; V: TRBV12-3/TRBV12-4
CDR3: CASSVDLGSEEQYF; J: TRBJ2-5; V: TRBV9
CDR3: CASSLSTGGVTPQHF; J: TRBJ1-5; V: TRBV27
CDR3: CASSTGTNQYF; J: TRBJ2-7; V: TRBV5-6
CDR3: CSGQTGNTDTQYF; J: TRBJ2-3; V: TRBV29-1
CDR3: CASSFSDLPYGYTF; J: TRBJ1-2; V: TRBV5-1
CDR3: CSARTGMSDTQYF; J: TRBJ2-3; V: TRBV20-1
CDR3: CSALRPANYGYTF; J: TRBJ1-2; V: TRBV29-1
CDR3: CASSPAVTMGETQYF; J: TRBJ2-5; V: TRBV5-1
CDR3: CASSQVLGSTDTQYF; J: TRBJ2-3; V: TRBV4-3
CDR3: CASSPSGPLAGGTDTQYF; J: TRBJ2-3; V: TRBV2
CDR3: CASKHGGTEAFF; J: TRBJ1-1; V: TRBV11-2
CDR3: CASSLESGRSTDTQYF; J: TRBJ2-3; V: TRBV7-2
CDR3: CASSESDRRDSYGYTF; J: TRBJ1-2; V: TRBV25-1
CDR3: CASARTSGIQETQYF; J: TRBJ2-5; V: TRBV2
CDR3: CSAPSPYEQYF; J: TRBJ2-7; V: TRBV20-1
CDR3: CASSLSNSPLHF; J: TRBJ1-6; V: TRBV12-3/TRBV12-4